The entry below describes one T cell receptor (beta chain). This entry is derived from a study of cytomegalovirus exposure and HLA in healthy donors. PCR amplification relied on 60 Vbeta primers (plus 13 Jbeta primers). Sequencing was performed with immunoSEQ multiplex PCR; in TCRdb, only in-frame clones are kept and a portion is missing. The data show roughly 87,000 clones, roughly 77% seen once. This receptor was obtained from a woman in her 40s in good health and CMV-seropositive. Source material: PBMCs.

CDR3 loop: CASSLAPLGSGGAKNIQYF. The CDR3 DNA sequence: TGCGCCAGCAGCTTGGCCCCACTAGGGAGCGGGGGGGCCAAAAACATTCAGTACTTC. The V call is TRBV5-1, the J call TRBJ2-4, with TRBD2 matching over 9 bases. Germline V gene lookup returns CDR1 SGHRS and CDR2 YFSETQ. V lost 0 bases, J lost 1 base, and 11 bases stayed unmatched. The CDR3 runs to 19 residues.